This T cell receptor beta chain comes out of a study of control samples from healthy donors and cancer patients. Clones were sequenced by immunoSEQ multiplex PCR, and TCRdb holds only the in-frame ones, with some missing. Of just under 75,000 clones in the sample, roughly 87% were seen once. CDR3 size: 12 residues. The germline V gene has CDR1 ENHRY and CDR2 SYGVKD. The V gene lost 10 bases and the J gene lost 2 bases, with 11 bases spanning the gap. V usage is TRBV10-3 and J usage is TRBJ1-2, with TRBD1 as a possible D gene (6 bases). The sample comprised blood. The TCR comes from a woman in her forties or fifties in good health. The CDR3 sequence is CATRDTNYGYTF. The CDR3 bases are TGTGCCACTAGGGACACCAACTATGGCTACACCTTC.